The rows below give T cell receptor beta chains drawn from one sample of a study of human T cells and chemical hapten exposure. TCRdb re-called the RACE reads through MiXCR, storing one row per CDR3 protein. The sample lists 350,000 or so distinct CDR3 sequences; roughly 6.9% were seen once. Sequenced here: whole blood, sampled in connection with sensitization to the hapten diphenylcyclopropenone (DPC). Receptors originate from a woman younger than 30 with alopecia areata. Some clones in this sample may be carry-over from other donors' samples. Each CDR3 is given with its conserved first and last residue. D genes are given only for firm matches. Expanded clones are given a class, and other clones once, few, many or no size at all.

D gene: NA; V gene: TRBV12-3/TRBV12-4; J gene: TRBJ2-3; clone size: many; CDR3 DNA: TGTGCCAGCAGTGACCCGAGGGCGGCCACAGATACGCAGTATTTT; CDR3 protein: CASSDPRAATDTQYF
D gene: NA; V gene: TRBV3-1; J gene: TRBJ2-3; clone size: few; CDR3 DNA: TGTGCCAGCAGCCCCCAGGGTTCTACGCAGTATTTT; CDR3 protein: CASSPQGSTQYF
D gene: TRBD2; V gene: TRBV7-9; J gene: TRBJ2-1; clone size: many; CDR3 DNA: TGTGCCAGCAGCTTAAGCGGGGGGCTCAATGAGCAGTTCTTC; CDR3 protein: CASSLSGGLNEQFF
D gene: NA; V gene: TRBV7-2; J gene: TRBJ2-5; clone size: many; CDR3 DNA: TGTGCCAGCAGCTTCACAGGATACCAAGAGACCCAGTACTTC; CDR3 protein: CASSFTGYQETQYF
D gene: TRBD1; V gene: TRBV7-2; J gene: TRBJ1-5; clone size: many; CDR3 DNA: TGTGCCAGCAGCCGTGACAGGGGGTTTCAGCCCCAGCATTTT; CDR3 protein: CASSRDRGFQPQHF
D gene: TRBD1; V gene: TRBV12-3/TRBV12-4; J gene: TRBJ1-4; clone size: few; CDR3 DNA: TGTGCCAGCAGACAAAAACGGGACAGGGGAAGATTACGGGCTAATGAAAAACTGTTTTTT; CDR3 protein: CASRQKRDRGRLRANEKLFF
D gene: NA; V gene: TRBV4-3; J gene: TRBJ2-1; clone size: NA; CDR3 DNA: TGCGCCAGCAGCCAAGATTTTGGTCAGGGACCCAAGGATGAGCAGTTCTTC; CDR3 protein: CASSQDFGQGPKDEQFF
D gene: NA; V gene: TRBV10-3; J gene: TRBJ1-6; clone size: few; CDR3 DNA: TGTGCCATAAGCTCCTATAATTCACCCCTCCACTTT; CDR3 protein: CAISSYNSPLHF
D gene: NA; V gene: TRBV6-2/TRBV6-3; J gene: TRBJ1-5; clone size: NA; CDR3 DNA: TGTGCCAGCGGGCAGGGCATGCGGCAGCCCCAGCATTTT; CDR3 protein: CASGQGMRQPQHF
D gene: NA; V gene: TRBV5-1; J gene: TRBJ2-3; clone size: many; CDR3 DNA: TGCGCCAGCAAAGGACAGAGCACAGATACGCAGTATTTT; CDR3 protein: CASKGQSTDTQYF
D gene: NA; V gene: TRBV4-1; J gene: TRBJ2-2; clone size: NA; CDR3 DNA: TGCGCCAGCAGCCACTCGCCCGGGACAAACACCGGGGAGCTGTTTTTT; CDR3 protein: CASSHSPGTNTGELFF
D gene: TRBD1; V gene: TRBV12-3/TRBV12-4; J gene: TRBJ1-2; clone size: few; CDR3 DNA: TGTGCCAGCAGCCCGACAGGGTCCAGCTATGGCTACACCTTC; CDR3 protein: CASSPTGSSYGYTF